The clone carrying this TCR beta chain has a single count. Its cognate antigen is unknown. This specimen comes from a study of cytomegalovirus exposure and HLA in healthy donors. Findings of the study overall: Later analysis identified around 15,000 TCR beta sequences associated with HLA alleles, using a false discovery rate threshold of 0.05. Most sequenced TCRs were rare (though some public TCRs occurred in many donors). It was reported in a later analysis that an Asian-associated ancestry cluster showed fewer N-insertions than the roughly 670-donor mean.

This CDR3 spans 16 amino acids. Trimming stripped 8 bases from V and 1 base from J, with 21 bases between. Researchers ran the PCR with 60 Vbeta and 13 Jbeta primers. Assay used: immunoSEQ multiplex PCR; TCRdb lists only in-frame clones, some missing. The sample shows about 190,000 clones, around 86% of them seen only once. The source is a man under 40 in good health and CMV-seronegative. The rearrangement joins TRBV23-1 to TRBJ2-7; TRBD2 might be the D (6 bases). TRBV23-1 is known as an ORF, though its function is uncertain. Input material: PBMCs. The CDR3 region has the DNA TGCGCCAGCGCCCCAATCACGGAGGGATTGTCCTACGAGCAGTACTTC. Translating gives CASAPITEGLSYEQYF.